This T cell receptor beta chain originates from a study of T cell changes during pregnancy in multiple sclerosis. Between the trimmed V and J ends, which lost 6 bases and 2 bases, there was a span of 13 bases. The CDR3 runs to 14 residues. Germline loops: CDR1 SEHNR, CDR2 FQNEAQ (reference sequence). Repertoires were generated with immunoSEQ multiplex PCR, while TCRdb's copy carries only in-frame clones and drops some. The sample lists 100,000 to 150,000 clones, around 93% occurring once. This receptor was obtained from a female donor with multiple sclerosis, enrolled in a pregnancy study. The sequenced sample was peripheral blood, obtained before pregnancy. The V gene is TRBV7-9, the J gene TRBJ1-2, with a weak D call TRBD1 (6 bases). The chain's CDR3 is CASRERTENYGYTF. For the CDR3, the DNA is TGTGCCAGCAGGGAAAGGACAGAAAACTATGGCTACACCTTC.